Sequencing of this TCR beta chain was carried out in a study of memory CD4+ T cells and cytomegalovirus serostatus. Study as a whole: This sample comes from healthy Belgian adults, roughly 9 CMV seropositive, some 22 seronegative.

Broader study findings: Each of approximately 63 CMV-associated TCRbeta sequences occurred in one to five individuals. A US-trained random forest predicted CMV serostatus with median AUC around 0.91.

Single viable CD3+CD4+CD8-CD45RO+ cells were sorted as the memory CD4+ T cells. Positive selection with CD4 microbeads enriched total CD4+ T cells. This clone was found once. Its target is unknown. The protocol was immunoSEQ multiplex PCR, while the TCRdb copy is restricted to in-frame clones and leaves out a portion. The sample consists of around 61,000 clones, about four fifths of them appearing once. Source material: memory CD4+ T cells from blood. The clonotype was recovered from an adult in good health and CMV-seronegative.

The CDR3 DNA reads TGTGCCAGCAGCCTCTGGCGGGACAGGGGGCTGGGGGCCAAAAACATTCAGTACTTC. Translation: CASSLWRDRGLGAKNIQYF. The V call is TRBV7-2, the J call TRBJ2-4; 12 positions agree with TRBD1. V lost 5 bases to trimming and J lost 1 base; unmatched junction nucleotides: 12. The CDR3 totals 19 residues. Germline lookup yields CDR1 SGHTA and CDR2 FQGNSA. The full variable domain, completed using reference TRBV7-2 and TRBJ2-4, is GAGVSQSPSNKVTEKGKDVELRCDPISGHTALYWYRQSLGQGLEFLIYFQGNSAPDKSGLPSDRFSAERTGGSVSTLTIQRTQQEDSAVYLCASSLWRDRGLGAKNIQYFGAGTRLSVL.